This is a list of T cell receptor beta chains from one sample in a study of CD8+ T cells in alopecia areata. Clones were sequenced by immunoSEQ multiplex PCR, and TCRdb holds only the in-frame ones, with some missing. The sample has about 76,000 clones, 60% to 70% seen once. The material sequenced was CD8+ T cells sorted from blood, taken at week 24, from a patient treated with tofacitinib. Receptor source: a human donor with alopecia areata. CDR3s include the opening cysteine and the closing phenylalanine or tryptophan. The D gene is left open where the match is weak. Rows give clone size only sometimes, using once, few, many, or a class for an expanded clone.

j_call clone_size v_call d_call cdr3_nt cdr3_aa
TRBJ2-1 NA TRBV30 NA TGTGCCTGGAGTGTAGGTGCCTACAATGAGCAGTTCTTC CAWSVGAYNEQFF
TRBJ2-1 NA TRBV7-6 NA TGTGCCAGCAGCGCTAGCCTGAGCTCCTACAATGAGCAGTTCTTC CASSASLSSYNEQFF
TRBJ1-5 NA TRBV9 NA TGTGCCAGCAGCGTAGGGGACGGTTCGAATCAGCCCCAGCATTTT CASSVGDGSNQPQHF
TRBJ2-7 NA TRBV23-1 NA TGCGCCAGCCCTATCTCCTACGAGCAGTACTTC CASPISYEQYF
TRBJ1-2 once TRBV5-1 TRBD1 TGCGCCAGCAGCTTGGATCCGGGGACAGGGTTTGGCTACACCTTC CASSLDPGTGFGYTF
TRBJ1-1 NA TRBV27 NA TGTGCCAGCAGTTTAATGATCTCGGGGGTTGGCACTGAAGCTTTCTTT CASSLMISGVGTEAFF
TRBJ2-3 NA TRBV9 NA TGTGCCAGCAGCGTTGACTCCGCATCCCCATATACGCAGTATTTT CASSVDSASPYTQYF
TRBJ2-5 NA TRBV11-2 NA TGTGCCAGCAGCGCGTCAAGACGAGGGGAGACCCAGTACTTC CASSASRRGETQYF
TRBJ1-1 NA TRBV4-3 NA TGCGCCAGCAGCCAAGCCCCCAAATATGAAGCTTTCTTT CASSQAPKYEAFF
TRBJ1-1 NA TRBV10-3 NA TGTGCCACAGGAATAGGGAACACTGAAGCTTTCTTT CATGIGNTEAFF
TRBJ2-5 once TRBV4-3 NA TGCGCCAGCAGCCAAGACGCGTCAGTCAGGACCCAGTACTTC CASSQDASVRTQYF
TRBJ2-5 NA TRBV7-9 TRBD2 TGTGCCAGCAGCGGACTAGCGGGGTTGTCGGAGACCCAGTACTTC CASSGLAGLSETQYF
TRBJ2-7 NA TRBV27 TRBD2 TGTGCCAGCAGAGGACTAGCCAGCGACGAGCAGTACTTC CASRGLASDEQYF
TRBJ1-2 NA TRBV10-3 TRBD1 TGTGCCATCAGTGAGCCGGGACAGGGGGCTTTGGGCTACACCTTC CAISEPGQGALGYTF
TRBJ1-2 NA TRBV29-1 NA TGCAGCGTCGAGGGGACCTCCGACTACACCTTC CSVEGTSDYTF
TRBJ1-1 NA TRBV9 TRBD1 TGTGCCAGCACGATTGGGACAGCGAACACTGAAGCTTTCTTT CASTIGTANTEAFF
TRBJ1-2 NA TRBV5-1 NA TGCGCCAGCATCCCCACCGCGGGGGAAACGGACTCTAACTATGGCTACACCTTC CASIPTAGETDSNYGYTF
TRBJ2-7 NA TRBV7-2 NA TGTGCCAGCAGCTTCTTTGCGACCGCCTACGAGCAGTACTTC CASSFFATAYEQYF
TRBJ2-1 NA TRBV7-3 TRBD2 TGTGCCAGCAGCTTAACGGGCGGGAGGGCCCATGAGCAGTTCTTC CASSLTGGRAHEQFF
TRBJ1-1 NA TRBV13 NA TGTGCCAGCAGCTTGAAGGGGGTTGGAGTTGAAGCTTTCTTT CASSLKGVGVEAFF
TRBJ2-2 few TRBV5-4 TRBD1 TGTGCCAGCAGCCCTGAAGGACAGGTTTACACCGGGGAGCTGTTTTTT CASSPEGQVYTGELFF
TRBJ1-2 NA TRBV7-9 NA TGTGCCAGCAGCTTAGACAGGTGGATGGATGGCTACACCTTC CASSLDRWMDGYTF
TRBJ2-2 many TRBV7-6 NA TGTGCCAGCAGCTTAGTACCGGGGGGCTATTCACATACAACGAACACCGGGGAGCTGTTTTTT CASSLVPGGYSHTTNTGELFF
TRBJ2-7 once TRBV5-1 NA TGCGCCAGCAGCAGCATCCTGACCCAGGCAGGCGACGAGCAGTACTTC CASSSILTQAGDEQYF
TRBJ1-6 NA TRBV5-1 NA TGCGCCAGCAGCTCCTCCAGGATCAGAGGTCCTCACTTT CASSSSRIRGPHF
TRBJ2-3 NA TRBV4-1 NA TGCGCCAGCAGCCAAGTAGGGACCTTTTCAGATACGCAGTATTTT CASSQVGTFSDTQYF
TRBJ1-1 few TRBV14 NA TGTGCCAGCAGCCAAGGCGGATACACTGAAGCTTTCTTT CASSQGGYTEAFF
TRBJ2-1 NA TRBV29-1 NA TGCAGCGTTGACTGGGGCCCCTACAATGAGCAGTTCTTC CSVDWGPYNEQFF
TRBJ2-7 NA TRBV15 TRBD2 TGTGCCACATCCTTACCGGGACTAGTAGGCGAGCAGTACTTC CATSLPGLVGEQYF
TRBJ2-2 NA TRBV29-1 NA TGCAGCGTCTACGGTTTGAACACCGGGGAGCTGTTTTTT CSVYGLNTGELFF
TRBJ1-1 NA TRBV7-6 NA TGTGCCAGCAGCGCACAGGAGGGACACCTGAACACTGAAGCTTTCTTT CASSAQEGHLNTEAFF
TRBJ2-7 NA TRBV4-3 NA TGCGCCAGCAGCCAAGATTCCGGGGTCTACGAGCAGTACTTC CASSQDSGVYEQYF
TRBJ2-5 NA TRBV9 NA TGTGCCAGCAGCGTAGAGTCGAGATTCCAAGAGACCCAGTACTTC CASSVESRFQETQYF
TRBJ2-7 NA TRBV7-9 NA TGTGCCAGCAGTCTCGTCGGGCCAAGCTACGAGCAGTACTTC CASSLVGPSYEQYF
TRBJ2-7 NA TRBV5-1 TRBD1 TGCGCCAGCAGCGTCGGACAGGGAGGTGAATCGGCTTCCGAGCAGTACTTC CASSVGQGGESASEQYF
TRBJ1-1 NA TRBV10-3 NA TGTGCCATCAGTGACCGTGGGGGCACTGAAGCTTTCTTT CAISDRGGTEAFF
TRBJ1-1 NA TRBV7-6 TRBD1 TGTGCCAGCAGTTCACAGGGGTGGCGCAGGACTGAAGCTTTCTTT CASSSQGWRRTEAFF
TRBJ1-2 NA TRBV29-1 NA TGCAGCGTTGAAAGGGGAATTGGCTACACCTTC CSVERGIGYTF
TRBJ1-1 NA TRBV4-3 NA TGCGCCAGCAGCCAAGATGAGAACACTGAAGCTTTCTTT CASSQDENTEAFF
TRBJ2-7 NA TRBV7-9 TRBD1 TGTGCCAGCAGCCCGAGGACAGGGCGAAATTCCTACGAGCAGTACTTC CASSPRTGRNSYEQYF
TRBJ2-7 NA TRBV4-3 TRBD1 TGCGCCAGCAGCCAAGGGACAGGGGTCTACGAGCAGTACTTC CASSQGTGVYEQYF
TRBJ2-7 NA TRBV7-9 TRBD1 TGTGCCAGCAGCTTAGTTCCGGGACAGGGCGCCTACGAGCAGTACTTC CASSLVPGQGAYEQYF